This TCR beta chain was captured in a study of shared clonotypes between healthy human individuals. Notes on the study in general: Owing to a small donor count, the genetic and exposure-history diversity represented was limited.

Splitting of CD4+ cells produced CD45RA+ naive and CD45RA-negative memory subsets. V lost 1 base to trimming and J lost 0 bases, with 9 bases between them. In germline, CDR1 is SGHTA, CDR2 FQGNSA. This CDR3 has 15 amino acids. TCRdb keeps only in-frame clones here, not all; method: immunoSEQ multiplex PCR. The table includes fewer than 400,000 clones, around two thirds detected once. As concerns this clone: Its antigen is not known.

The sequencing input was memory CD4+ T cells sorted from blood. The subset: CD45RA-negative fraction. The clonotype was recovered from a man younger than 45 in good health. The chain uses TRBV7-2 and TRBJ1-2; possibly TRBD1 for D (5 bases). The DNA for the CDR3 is TGTGCCAGCAGCTTAGGACAGAAATCTAACTATGGCTACACCTTC. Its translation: CASSLGQKSNYGYTF.